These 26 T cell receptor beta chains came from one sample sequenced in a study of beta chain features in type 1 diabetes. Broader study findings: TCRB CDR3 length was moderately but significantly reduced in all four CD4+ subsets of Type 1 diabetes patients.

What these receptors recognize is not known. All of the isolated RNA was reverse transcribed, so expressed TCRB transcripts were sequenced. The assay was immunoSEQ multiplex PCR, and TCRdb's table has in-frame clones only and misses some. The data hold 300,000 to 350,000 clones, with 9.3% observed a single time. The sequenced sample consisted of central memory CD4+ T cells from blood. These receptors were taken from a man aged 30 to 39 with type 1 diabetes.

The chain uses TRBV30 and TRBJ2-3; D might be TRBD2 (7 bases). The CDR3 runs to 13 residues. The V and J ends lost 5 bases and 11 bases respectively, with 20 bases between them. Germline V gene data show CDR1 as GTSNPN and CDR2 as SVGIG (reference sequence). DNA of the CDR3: TGTGCCTGGGCGGGGGCGGAGGAAGGACGGCAGTATTTT. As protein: CAWAGAEEGRQYF.

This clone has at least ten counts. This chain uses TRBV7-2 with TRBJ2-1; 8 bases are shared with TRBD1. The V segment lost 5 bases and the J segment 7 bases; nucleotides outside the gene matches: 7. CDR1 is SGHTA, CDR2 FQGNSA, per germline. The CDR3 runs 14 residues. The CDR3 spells CASSPGQERNEQFF. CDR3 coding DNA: TGTGCCAGCAGCCCGGGACAGGAACGTAATGAGCAGTTCTTC. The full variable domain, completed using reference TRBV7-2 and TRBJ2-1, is GAGVSQSPSNKVTEKGKDVELRCDPISGHTALYWYRQSLGQGLEFLIYFQGNSAPDKSGLPSDRFSAERTGGSVSTLTIQRTQQEDSAVYLCASSPGQERNEQFFGPGTRLTVL.

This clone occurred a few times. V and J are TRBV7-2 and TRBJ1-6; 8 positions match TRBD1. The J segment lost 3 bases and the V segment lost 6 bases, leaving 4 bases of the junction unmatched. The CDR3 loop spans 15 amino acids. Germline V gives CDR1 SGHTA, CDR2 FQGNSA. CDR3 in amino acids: CASSTGQVYNSPLHF. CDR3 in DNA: TGTGCCAGCAGTACGGGACAGGTCTATAATTCACCCCTCCACTTT.

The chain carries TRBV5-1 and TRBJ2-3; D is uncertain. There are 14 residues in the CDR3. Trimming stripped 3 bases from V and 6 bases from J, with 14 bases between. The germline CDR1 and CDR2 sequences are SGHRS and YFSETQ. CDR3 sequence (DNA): TGCGCCAGCAGCTCTCGGACCGTCTTGGATACGCAGTATTTT. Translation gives CASSSRTVLDTQYF.

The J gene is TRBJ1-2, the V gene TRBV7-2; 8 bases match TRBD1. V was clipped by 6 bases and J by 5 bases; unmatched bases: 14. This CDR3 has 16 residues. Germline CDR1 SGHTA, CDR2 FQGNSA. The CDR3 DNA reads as TGTGCCAGCAGTCCCTTAGATAGGCGACAGGGGTATGGCTACACCTTC. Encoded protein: CASSPLDRRQGYGYTF.

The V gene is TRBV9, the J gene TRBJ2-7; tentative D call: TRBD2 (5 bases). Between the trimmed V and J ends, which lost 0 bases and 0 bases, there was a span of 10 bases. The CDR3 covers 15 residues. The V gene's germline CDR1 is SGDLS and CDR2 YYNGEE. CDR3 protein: CASSVGAVISYEQYF. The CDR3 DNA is TGTGCCAGCAGCGTAGGAGCGGTGATCTCCTACGAGCAGTACTTC.

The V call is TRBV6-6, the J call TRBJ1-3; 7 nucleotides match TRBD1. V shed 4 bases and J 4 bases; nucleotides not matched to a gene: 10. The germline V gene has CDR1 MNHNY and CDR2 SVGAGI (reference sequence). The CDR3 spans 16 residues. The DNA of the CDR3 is TGTGCCAGCAGTTCCGGACAGGTTTTCGCCGGAAACACCATATATTTT. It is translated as CASSSGQVFAGNTIYF.

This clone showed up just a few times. CDR3 nucleotides: TGTGCCAGCAGCTTAGGACAGTCGAACGCCTACGAGCAGTACTTC. Translation gives CASSLGQSNAYEQYF. V gene TRBV11-2 combines with J gene TRBJ2-7; tentatively, D is TRBD1 (5 bases). Germline assignment: CDR1 SGHAT and CDR2 FQNNGV. Trimming stripped 1 base from V and 2 bases from J, with 12 bases between. The CDR3 is 15 residues long. The variable domain in full, with the rest retrieved from reference TRBV11-2 and TRBJ2-7, is EAGVAQSPRYKIIEKRQSVAFWCNPISGHATLYWYQQILGQGPKLLIQFQNNGVVDDSQLPKDRFSAERLKGVDSTLKIQPAKLEDSAVYLCASSLGQSNAYEQYFGPGTRLTVT.

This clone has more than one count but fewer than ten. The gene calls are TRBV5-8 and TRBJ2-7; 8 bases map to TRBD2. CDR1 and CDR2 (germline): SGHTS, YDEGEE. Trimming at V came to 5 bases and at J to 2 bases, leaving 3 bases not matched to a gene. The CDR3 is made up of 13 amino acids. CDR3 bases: TGTGCCAGCAGTCCGGGACTAGCCTACGAGCAGTACTTC. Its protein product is CASSPGLAYEQYF.

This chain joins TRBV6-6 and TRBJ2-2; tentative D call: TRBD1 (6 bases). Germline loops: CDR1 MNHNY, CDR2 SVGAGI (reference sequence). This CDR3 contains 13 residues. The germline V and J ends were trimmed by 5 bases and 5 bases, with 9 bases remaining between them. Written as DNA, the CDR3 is TGTGCCAGCAGTATACAGGGTACCGGGGAGCTGTTTTTT. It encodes CASSIQGTGELFF.

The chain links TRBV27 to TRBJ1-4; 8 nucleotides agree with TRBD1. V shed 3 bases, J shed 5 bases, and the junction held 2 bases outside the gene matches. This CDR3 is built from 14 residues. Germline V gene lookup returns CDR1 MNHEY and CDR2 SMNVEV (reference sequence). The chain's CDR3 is CASSLNRGNEKLFF. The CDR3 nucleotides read TGTGCCAGCAGTTTGAACAGGGGGAATGAAAAACTGTTTTTT.

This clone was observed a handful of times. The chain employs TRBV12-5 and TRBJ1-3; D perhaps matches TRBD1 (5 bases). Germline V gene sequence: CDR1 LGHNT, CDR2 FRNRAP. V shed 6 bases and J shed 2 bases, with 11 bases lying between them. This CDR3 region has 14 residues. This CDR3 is CASGTDSTGNTIYF. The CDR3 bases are TGTGCTAGTGGCACAGACAGTACTGGAAACACCATATATTTT.

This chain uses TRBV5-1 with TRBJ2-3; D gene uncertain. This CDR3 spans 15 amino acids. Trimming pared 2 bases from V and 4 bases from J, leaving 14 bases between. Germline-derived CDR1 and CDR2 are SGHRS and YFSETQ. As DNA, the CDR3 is TGCGCCAGCAGCTTCGGGTCTTCCCAAGCAGATACGCAGTATTTT. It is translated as CASSFGSSQADTQYF. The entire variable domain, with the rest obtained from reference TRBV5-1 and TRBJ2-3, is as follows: KAGVTQTPRYLIKTRGQQVTLSCSPISGHRSVSWYQQTPGQGLQFLFEYFSETQRNKGNFPGRFSGRQFSNSRSEMNVSTLELGDSALYLCASSFGSSQADTQYFGPGTRLTVL.

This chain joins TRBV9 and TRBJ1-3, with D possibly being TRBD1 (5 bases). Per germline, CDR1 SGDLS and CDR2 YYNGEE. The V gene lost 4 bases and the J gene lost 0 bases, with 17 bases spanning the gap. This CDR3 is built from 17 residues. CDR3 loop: CASSFGRRDASGNTIYF. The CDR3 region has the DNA TGTGCCAGCAGCTTTGGACGTCGGGACGCCTCTGGAAACACCATATATTTT. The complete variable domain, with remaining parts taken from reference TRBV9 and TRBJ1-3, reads DSGVTQTPKHLITATGQRVTLRCSPRSGDLSVYWYQQSLDQGLQFLIQYYNGEERAKGNILERFSAQQFPDLHSELNLSSLELGDSALYFCASSFGRRDASGNTIYFGEGSWLTVV.

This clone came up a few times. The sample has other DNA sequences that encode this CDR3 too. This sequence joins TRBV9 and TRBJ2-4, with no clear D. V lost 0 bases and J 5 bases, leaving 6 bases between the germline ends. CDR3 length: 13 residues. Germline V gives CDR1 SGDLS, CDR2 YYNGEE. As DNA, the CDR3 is TGTGCCAGCAGCGTAGGGGTACAAAACATTCAGTACTTC. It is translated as CASSVGVQNIQYF.

Written as DNA, the CDR3 is TGCGCCAGCAGTCCGGGACAGGGGGCCAGAGGGGAGCAGTTCTTC. It encodes CASSPGQGARGEQFF. This rearrangement joins TRBV10-1 to TRBJ2-1; 12 nucleotides align to TRBD1. The CDR3 is 15 amino acids. Germline V CDR1 and CDR2: WNHNN, SYGVQD (reference sequence). V was pared by 5 bases and J by 10 bases, with 9 bases of the junction left unmatched.

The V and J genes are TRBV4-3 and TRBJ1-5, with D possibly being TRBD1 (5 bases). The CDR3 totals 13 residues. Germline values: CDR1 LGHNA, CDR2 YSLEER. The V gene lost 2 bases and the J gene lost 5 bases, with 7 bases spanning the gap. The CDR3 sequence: CASSQLTDQPQHF. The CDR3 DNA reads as TGCGCCAGCAGCCAATTGACAGATCAGCCCCAGCATTTT.

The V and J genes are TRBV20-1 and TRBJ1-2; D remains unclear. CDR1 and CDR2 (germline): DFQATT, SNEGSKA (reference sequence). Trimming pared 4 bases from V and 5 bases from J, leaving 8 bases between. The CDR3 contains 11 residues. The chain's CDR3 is CSAKRDYGYTF. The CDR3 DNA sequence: TGCAGTGCTAAGCGGGATTATGGCTACACCTTC.

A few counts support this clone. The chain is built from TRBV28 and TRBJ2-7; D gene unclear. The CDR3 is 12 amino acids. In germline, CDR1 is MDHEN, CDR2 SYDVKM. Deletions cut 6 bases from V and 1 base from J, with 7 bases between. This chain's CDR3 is CASSFSSYEQYF. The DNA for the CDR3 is TGTGCCAGCAGCTTCAGTTCCTACGAGCAGTACTTC.

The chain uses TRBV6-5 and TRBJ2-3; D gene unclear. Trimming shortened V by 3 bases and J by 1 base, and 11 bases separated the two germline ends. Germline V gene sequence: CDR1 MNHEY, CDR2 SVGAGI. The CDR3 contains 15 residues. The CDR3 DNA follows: TGTGCCAGCAGTTATCCGTCGCCCGGCACAGATACGCAGTATTTT. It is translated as CASSYPSPGTDTQYF.

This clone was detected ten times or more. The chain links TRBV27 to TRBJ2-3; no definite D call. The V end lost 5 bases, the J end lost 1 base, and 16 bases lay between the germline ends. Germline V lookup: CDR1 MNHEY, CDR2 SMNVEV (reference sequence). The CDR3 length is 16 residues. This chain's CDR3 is CASSAYLRSRTDTQYF. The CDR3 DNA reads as TGTGCCAGCAGTGCCTACCTGCGCAGCCGCACAGATACGCAGTATTTT.

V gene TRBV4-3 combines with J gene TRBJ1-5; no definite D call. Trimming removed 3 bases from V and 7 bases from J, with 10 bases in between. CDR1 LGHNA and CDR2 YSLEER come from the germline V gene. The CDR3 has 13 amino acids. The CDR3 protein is CASSHDRAQPQHF. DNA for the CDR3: TGCGCCAGCAGCCACGACCGGGCCCAGCCCCAGCATTTT.

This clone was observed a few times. The DNA of the CDR3 is TGTGCCAGCAGCAACTACGGCACAGATACGCAGTATTTT. It is translated as CASSNYGTDTQYF. The V and J genes are TRBV13 and TRBJ2-3; no firm D call. CDR3 length equals 13 residues. Deletions cut 5 bases from V and 1 base from J, with 7 bases between. The germline gives CDR1 PRHDT, CDR2 FYEKMQ (reference sequence).

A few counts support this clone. The CDR3 bases are TGTGCCAGCAGCCTGCGCTGGTCACAAGAGACCCAGTACTTC. Translated: CASSLRWSQETQYF. The chain is built from TRBV11-2 and TRBJ2-5; D remains unclear. The CDR3 runs 14 residues. Trimming removed 5 bases from V and 2 bases from J, with 12 bases in between. Germline CDR1 is SGHAT and CDR2 is FQNNGV. The full variable domain, its missing parts supplied by reference TRBV11-2 and TRBJ2-5, is EAGVAQSPRYKIIEKRQSVAFWCNPISGHATLYWYQQILGQGPKLLIQFQNNGVVDDSQLPKDRFSAERLKGVDSTLKIQPAKLEDSAVYLCASSLRWSQETQYFGPGTRLLVL.

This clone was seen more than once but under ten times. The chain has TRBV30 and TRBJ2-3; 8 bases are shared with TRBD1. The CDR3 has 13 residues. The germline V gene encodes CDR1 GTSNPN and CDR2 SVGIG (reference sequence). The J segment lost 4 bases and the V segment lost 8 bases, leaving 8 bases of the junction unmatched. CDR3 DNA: TGTGCCGGCGACAGGGGTGCGGCAGATACGCAGTATTTT. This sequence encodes CAGDRGAADTQYF.

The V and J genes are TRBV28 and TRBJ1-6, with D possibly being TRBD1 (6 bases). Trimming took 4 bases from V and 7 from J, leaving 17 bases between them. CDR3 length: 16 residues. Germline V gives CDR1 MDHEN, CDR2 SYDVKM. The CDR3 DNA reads TGTGCCAGCAGTTCAATCAGGGGTGCCGGGAATTCACCCCTCCACTTT. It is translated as CASSSIRGAGNSPLHF.